This TCR beta chain was sequenced during a study of metastatic and nonmetastatic thyroid tumors. Background on the study: Repertoires of blood and of tissue (tumor or nodule) from malignant and benign thyroid patients were compared. Study-level points and caveats: Patients with malignant thyroid tumors reportedly had significantly higher TCR beta diversity than those with benign nodules, in blood and tumor.

No patient had received any treatment before thyroid surgery. In the authors' methods: The authors used CDR3 differences across clinicopathological groups to build a distant-metastasis classifier for papillary thyroid cancer. TCRdb re-analyzed the PCR reads through MiXCR. The authors' filters were not applied to this entry. The sample includes 15,000 to 20,000 clones, around 38% seen only once; the top ten take roughly 26%. In germline, CDR1 is KGHDR, CDR2 SFDVKD. The J segment lost 5 bases and the V segment lost 9 bases, leaving 11 bases of the junction unmatched. The length of the CDR3 is 14 residues. This clone was counted a few times. Its antigen is as yet unknown.

What was sequenced was tumor tissue. The genes are TRBV24-1 and TRBJ2-5; 7 nucleotides align to TRBD2. This clonotype was sampled from a female donor with papillary thyroid cancer or a benign thyroid nodule (not recorded which). Some clones in this sample may be carry-over from other donors' samples. The CDR3 DNA is TGTGCCACCCAGAGGTCGGCGGGAGAGGAGACCCAGTACTTC. Translating gives CATQRSAGEETQYF.